Listed below are T cell receptor beta chains from one sample, sequenced in a study of identical twins. In TCRdb, the 5' RACE reads were re-called with MiXCR into one record per CDR3 protein. Among hundreds of thousands of distinct CDR3 sequences listed, around 6% were seen once. Sequencing used naive T cells sorted from blood. These receptors originate from a young man in good health. CDR3s include the opening cysteine and the closing phenylalanine or tryptophan. A D gene is named only where the DNA matches it firmly. Some rows have no size entry. The others give once, few or many, or a class for an expanded clone.

j_gene: TRBJ2-7; d_gene: TRBD1; v_gene: TRBV7-9; abundance: few; CDR3aa: CASSSRDRFAYEQYF; CDR3nt: TGTGCCAGCAGCTCCAGGGACAGGTTCGCCTACGAGCAGTACTTC
j_gene: TRBJ2-1; d_gene: TRBD2; v_gene: TRBV20-1; abundance: many; CDR3aa: CSARLAGGLPYIHEQFF; CDR3nt: TGCAGTGCTAGACTAGCGGGAGGACTTCCCTATATCCATGAGCAGTTCTTC
j_gene: TRBJ2-2; d_gene: NA; v_gene: TRBV29-1; abundance: many; CDR3aa: CSVGRESFGELFF; CDR3nt: TGCAGCGTTGGAAGGGAGTCGTTCGGGGAGCTGTTTTTT
j_gene: TRBJ1-4; d_gene: NA; v_gene: TRBV27; abundance: many; CDR3aa: CASSLQGGLTNEKLFF; CDR3nt: TGTGCCAGCAGTTTACAGGGAGGGTTAACTAATGAAAAACTGTTTTTT
j_gene: TRBJ2-1; d_gene: TRBD2; v_gene: TRBV5-1; abundance: many; CDR3aa: CASSPRDYYNEQFF; CDR3nt: TGCGCCAGCAGCCCCCGGGACTACTACAATGAGCAGTTCTTC
j_gene: TRBJ1-2; d_gene: NA; v_gene: TRBV4-3; abundance: many; CDR3aa: CASSQEHLEGYGYTF; CDR3nt: TGCGCCAGCAGCCAAGAACATCTGGAGGGCTATGGCTACACCTTC
j_gene: TRBJ2-2; d_gene: TRBD2; v_gene: TRBV7-3; abundance: NA; CDR3aa: CASSPQTSVGELFF; CDR3nt: TGTGCCAGCAGCCCACAAACTAGCGTCGGGGAGCTGTTTTTT
j_gene: TRBJ2-1; d_gene: TRBD2; v_gene: TRBV12-3/TRBV12-4; abundance: many; CDR3aa: CASSTRRTSGRYNEQFF; CDR3nt: TGTGCCAGCAGTACACGCCGAACTAGCGGGAGGTACAATGAGCAGTTCTTC
j_gene: TRBJ2-1; d_gene: NA; v_gene: TRBV6-2/TRBV6-3; abundance: many; CDR3aa: CASRNFLEQFF; CDR3nt: TGTGCCAGCAGAAACTTCCTAGAGCAGTTCTTC
j_gene: TRBJ2-2; d_gene: NA; v_gene: TRBV7-2; abundance: many; CDR3aa: CASSLSRSGELFF; CDR3nt: TGTGCCAGCAGCTTGTCCAGATCCGGGGAGCTGTTTTTT
j_gene: TRBJ2-5; d_gene: TRBD2; v_gene: TRBV29-1; abundance: many; CDR3aa: CSVDWLAGGGTQYF; CDR3nt: TGCAGCGTTGATTGGCTAGCGGGAGGTGGGACCCAGTACTTC
j_gene: TRBJ1-4; d_gene: NA; v_gene: TRBV6-5; abundance: NA; CDR3aa: CASSLTGVRARGEKLFF; CDR3nt: TGTGCCAGCAGCCTTACTGGGGTGAGGGCCCGGGGCGAAAAACTGTTTTTT
j_gene: TRBJ2-1; d_gene: NA; v_gene: TRBV20-1; abundance: few; CDR3aa: CSARDTGSHNEQFF; CDR3nt: TGCAGTGCTAGAGATACGGGGTCCCACAATGAGCAGTTCTTC
j_gene: TRBJ2-1; d_gene: TRBD1; v_gene: TRBV5-1; abundance: NA; CDR3aa: CASSAGQGARDEQFF; CDR3nt: TGCGCCAGCAGCGCGGGACAGGGGGCGCGTGATGAGCAGTTCTTC
j_gene: TRBJ2-3; d_gene: NA; v_gene: TRBV4-3; abundance: NA; CDR3aa: CASSQDDDSTDTQYF; CDR3nt: TGCGCCAGCAGCCAAGATGATGACAGCACAGATACGCAGTATTTT
j_gene: TRBJ1-1; d_gene: NA; v_gene: TRBV2; abundance: few; CDR3aa: CASSEHGNTEAFF; CDR3nt: TGTGCCAGCAGTGAACACGGTAATACTGAAGCTTTCTTT
j_gene: TRBJ1-2; d_gene: NA; v_gene: TRBV10-3; abundance: many; CDR3aa: CAISEDQSGLYGYTF; CDR3nt: TGTGCCATCAGTGAGGACCAAAGCGGCCTCTATGGCTACACCTTC
j_gene: TRBJ2-1; d_gene: NA; v_gene: TRBV29-1; abundance: many; CDR3aa: CSVLPRGIGLAEQFF; CDR3nt: TGCAGCGTTCTACCCCGTGGGATTGGACTGGCTGAGCAGTTCTTC
j_gene: TRBJ1-5; d_gene: NA; v_gene: TRBV7-9; abundance: few; CDR3aa: CASSLGQDYGNQPQHF; CDR3nt: TGTGCCAGCAGCTTAGGGCAGGATTACGGCAATCAGCCCCAGCATTTT
j_gene: TRBJ2-7; d_gene: TRBD1; v_gene: TRBV6-5; abundance: many; CDR3aa: CASSYDRVYEQYF; CDR3nt: TGTGCCAGCAGTTACGACAGGGTCTACGAGCAGTACTTC
j_gene: TRBJ2-1; d_gene: TRBD1; v_gene: TRBV6-1; abundance: NA; CDR3aa: CASRVRDSGVEQFF; CDR3nt: TGTGCCAGCCGTGTACGGGACAGTGGAGTCGAGCAGTTCTTC
j_gene: TRBJ1-2; d_gene: NA; v_gene: TRBV12-3/TRBV12-4; abundance: many; CDR3aa: CASSFTDYGYTF; CDR3nt: TGTGCCAGCAGCTTTACAGACTATGGCTACACCTTC
j_gene: TRBJ1-5; d_gene: NA; v_gene: TRBV20-1; abundance: many; CDR3aa: CSARDGPEPQHF; CDR3nt: TGCAGTGCTAGAGATGGGCCGGAGCCCCAGCATTTT
j_gene: TRBJ2-3; d_gene: TRBD2; v_gene: TRBV5-1; abundance: NA; CDR3aa: CASSQGGSGRYTDTQYF; CDR3nt: TGCGCCAGCAGCCAGGGTGGTAGCGGGAGATACACAGATACGCAGTATTTT
j_gene: TRBJ1-5; d_gene: NA; v_gene: TRBV6-1; abundance: NA; CDR3aa: CASSTGGGIGQPQHF; CDR3nt: TGTGCCAGCAGTACCGGAGGAGGGATAGGTCAGCCCCAGCATTTT
j_gene: TRBJ2-1; d_gene: NA; v_gene: TRBV29-1; abundance: NA; CDR3aa: CSVEGGTHTSYNEQFF; CDR3nt: TGCAGCGTTGAAGGTGGGACACACACATCCTACAATGAGCAGTTCTTC
j_gene: TRBJ2-5; d_gene: TRBD2; v_gene: TRBV7-2; abundance: few; CDR3aa: CASKGMSGRALETQYF; CDR3nt: TGTGCCAGCAAGGGGATGAGCGGGAGGGCCCTAGAGACCCAGTACTTC
j_gene: TRBJ1-1; d_gene: TRBD1; v_gene: TRBV7-9; abundance: NA; CDR3aa: CAGRPAGGTEAFF; CDR3nt: TGTGCCGGCAGACCTGCAGGGGGCACTGAAGCTTTCTTT
j_gene: TRBJ2-1; d_gene: NA; v_gene: TRBV19; abundance: many; CDR3aa: CASSAQGNEQFF; CDR3nt: TGTGCCAGTAGTGCGCAGGGGAATGAGCAGTTCTTC
j_gene: TRBJ2-7; d_gene: TRBD1; v_gene: TRBV27; abundance: NA; CDR3aa: CASSPYRDRLRSYEQYF; CDR3nt: TGTGCCAGCAGTCCCTACAGGGACAGGTTACGGTCCTACGAGCAGTACTTC
j_gene: TRBJ2-3; d_gene: NA; v_gene: TRBV5-5; abundance: NA; CDR3aa: CASSLYPQMPVGTDTQYF; CDR3nt: TGTGCCAGCAGCTTGTATCCGCAGATGCCCGTGGGCACAGATACGCAGTATTTT
j_gene: TRBJ2-5; d_gene: TRBD2; v_gene: TRBV4-3; abundance: many; CDR3aa: CASSQSGLGLGTQYF; CDR3nt: TGCGCCAGCAGCCAATCGGGACTAGGTCTCGGGACCCAGTACTTC
j_gene: TRBJ2-7; d_gene: NA; v_gene: TRBV7-9; abundance: few; CDR3aa: CASSLRDARDHEQYF; CDR3nt: TGTGCCAGCAGCTTACGGGACGCCAGGGACCACGAGCAGTACTTC
j_gene: TRBJ1-4; d_gene: NA; v_gene: TRBV5-6; abundance: few; CDR3aa: CASTTITDHLPRKLFF; CDR3nt: TGTGCCAGCACCACCATAACGGACCACCTTCCGAGGAAACTGTTTTTT
j_gene: TRBJ2-1; d_gene: TRBD2; v_gene: TRBV6-1; abundance: NA; CDR3aa: CASSSGRADNEQFF; CDR3nt: TGTGCCAGTTCGAGCGGGAGGGCCGACAATGAGCAGTTCTTC
j_gene: TRBJ1-1; d_gene: NA; v_gene: TRBV7-6; abundance: NA; CDR3aa: CASSPRQYPNTEAFF; CDR3nt: TGTGCCAGCAGCCCGCGACAGTACCCGAACACTGAAGCTTTCTTT
j_gene: TRBJ1-2; d_gene: NA; v_gene: TRBV9; abundance: few; CDR3aa: CASSVGDRNYGYTF; CDR3nt: TGTGCCAGCAGCGTAGGTGACAGGAACTATGGCTACACCTTC
j_gene: TRBJ2-6; d_gene: NA; v_gene: TRBV5-1; abundance: few; CDR3aa: CASSEAGLGANVLTF; CDR3nt: TGCGCCAGCAGCGAAGCAGGGTTAGGGGCCAACGTCCTGACTTTC
j_gene: TRBJ2-1; d_gene: NA; v_gene: TRBV29-1; abundance: many; CDR3aa: CSGRGDNEQFF; CDR3nt: TGCAGCGGCAGGGGTGACAATGAGCAGTTCTTC
j_gene: TRBJ2-5; d_gene: TRBD1; v_gene: TRBV7-9; abundance: many; CDR3aa: CASSVGQGVETQYF; CDR3nt: TGTGCCAGCAGCGTAGGACAGGGAGTCGAGACCCAGTACTTC
j_gene: TRBJ2-1; d_gene: NA; v_gene: TRBV19; abundance: NA; CDR3aa: CASSIVQDGEQFF; CDR3nt: TGTGCCAGTAGTATAGTGCAGGATGGTGAGCAGTTCTTC
j_gene: TRBJ2-4; d_gene: NA; v_gene: TRBV7-9; abundance: few; CDR3aa: CASSPSAGPFAKNIQYF; CDR3nt: TGTGCCAGCAGCCCCTCGGCAGGGCCCTTCGCCAAAAACATTCAGTACTTC
j_gene: TRBJ1-2; d_gene: NA; v_gene: TRBV5-1; abundance: many; CDR3aa: CASSLFDSNYGYTF; CDR3nt: TGCGCCAGCAGCTTGTTCGACAGTAACTATGGCTACACCTTC
j_gene: TRBJ2-3; d_gene: TRBD2; v_gene: TRBV3-1; abundance: few; CDR3aa: CASSPQKLAGNTQYF; CDR3nt: TGTGCCAGCAGCCCGCAAAAGCTAGCGGGGAATACGCAGTATTTT
j_gene: TRBJ1-2; d_gene: NA; v_gene: TRBV7-6; abundance: few; CDR3aa: CASSLTPPGGRPESGYTF; CDR3nt: TGTGCCAGCAGCTTAACCCCCCCCGGCGGCAGGCCCGAGAGTGGCTACACCTTC
j_gene: TRBJ2-1; d_gene: NA; v_gene: TRBV10-2; abundance: few; CDR3aa: CASMSGEVNEQFF; CDR3nt: TGCGCCAGCATGTCGGGAGAAGTAAATGAGCAGTTCTTC
j_gene: TRBJ1-5; d_gene: NA; v_gene: TRBV28; abundance: many; CDR3aa: CASSWTENQPQHF; CDR3nt: TGTGCCAGCAGTTGGACGGAAAATCAGCCCCAGCATTTT
j_gene: TRBJ2-3; d_gene: TRBD2; v_gene: TRBV7-2; abundance: few; CDR3aa: CASSLTSGLSTDTQYF; CDR3nt: TGTGCCAGCAGCTTAACTAGCGGGCTGAGCACAGATACGCAGTATTTT
j_gene: TRBJ2-1; d_gene: TRBD2; v_gene: TRBV4-2; abundance: many; CDR3aa: CASSHRHPTGGPYNEQFF; CDR3nt: TGTGCCAGCAGCCATCGGCATCCTACGGGAGGGCCGTACAATGAGCAGTTCTTC
j_gene: TRBJ2-3; d_gene: TRBD1; v_gene: TRBV6-1; abundance: many; CDR3aa: CASSDGTGGGADTQYF; CDR3nt: TGTGCCAGCAGTGACGGGACAGGGGGTGGAGCAGATACGCAGTATTTT
j_gene: TRBJ2-7; d_gene: TRBD2; v_gene: TRBV4-2; abundance: many; CDR3aa: CATGEGLAGGFYEQYF; CDR3nt: TGTGCCACCGGAGAAGGACTAGCGGGAGGATTCTACGAGCAGTACTTC
j_gene: TRBJ1-2; d_gene: NA; v_gene: TRBV30; abundance: NA; CDR3aa: CASAGDSSGYTF; CDR3nt: TGTGCCTCAGCGGGGGATTCTAGTGGCTACACCTTC
j_gene: TRBJ1-4; d_gene: NA; v_gene: TRBV7-6; abundance: many; CDR3aa: CASSSTGTTNEKLFF; CDR3nt: TGTGCCAGCAGCTCAACCGGGACAACTAATGAAAAACTGTTTTTT
j_gene: TRBJ2-3; d_gene: NA; v_gene: TRBV12-3/TRBV12-4; abundance: many; CDR3aa: CATSRGPSTDTQYF; CDR3nt: TGTGCCACCAGCAGGGGACCTAGCACAGATACGCAGTATTTT
j_gene: TRBJ2-5; d_gene: TRBD2; v_gene: TRBV18; abundance: few; CDR3aa: CASSSLAGELQETQYF; CDR3nt: TGTGCCAGCTCGTCACTAGCGGGAGAGCTACAAGAGACCCAGTACTTC
j_gene: TRBJ1-3; d_gene: NA; v_gene: TRBV27; abundance: many; CDR3aa: CASSKLSSGNTIYF; CDR3nt: TGTGCCAGCAGTAAGCTGAGCTCTGGAAACACCATATATTTT
j_gene: TRBJ2-7; d_gene: NA; v_gene: TRBV20-1; abundance: few; CDR3aa: CSARGSHNPEQYF; CDR3nt: TGCAGTGCTAGAGGATCCCATAACCCCGAGCAGTACTTC